A single sample gave rise to the 26 T cell receptor beta chains below, sequenced in a study of OX40 agonist ivuxolimab in advanced cancers. Sequencing was performed with immunoSEQ multiplex PCR; in TCRdb, only in-frame clones are kept and a portion is missing. The table records tens of thousands of clones, approximately 91% of them present only once. Sequencing was performed on CD4+ or CD8+ T cells sorted from blood, taken in a trial of the OX40 agonist ivuxolimab. The receptors come from an adult with an advanced solid tumor such as melanoma, head and neck, liver or kidney cancer.

This clone has a single count. At one boundary the junction diverges from the germline segment, which might be a read error. This rearrangement joins TRBV7-7 to TRBJ2-1; 8 bases line up with TRBD2. The CDR3 has 14 residues. Germline V CDR1 and CDR2: SSHAT, FNYEAQ (reference sequence). The CDR3 DNA reads TGTGCTAGCAGCTTATCCGGGAGGGACAATGAGCAGTTCTTC. As protein: CASSLSGRDNEQFF.

V usage is TRBV15 and J usage is TRBJ2-1; 14 bases fit TRBD2. Germline CDR1 is LNHNV and CDR2 is YYDKDF (reference sequence). This CDR3 contains 18 residues. The V gene end was trimmed by 3 bases and the J gene end by 1 base; junction bases not matched to a gene: 5. CDR3 region: CATSSPGLAGVSYNEQFF. The CDR3 coding sequence is TGTGCCACCAGCAGTCCGGGACTAGCGGGGGTATCCTACAATGAGCAGTTCTTC.

The gene calls are TRBV6-5 and TRBJ2-1, with 8 bases matching TRBD2. Germline lookup yields CDR1 MNHEY and CDR2 SVGAGI. Trimming took 6 bases from V and 0 from J; bases not matched to a gene: 1. There are 14 residues in the CDR3. CDR3 DNA: TGTGCCAGCAGCGGGGGGGCCTCCTACAATGAGCAGTTCTTC. Its translation: CASSGGASYNEQFF.

The chain employs TRBV7-9 and TRBJ2-7; D remains unclear. This CDR3 spans 15 amino acids. V lost 5 bases to trimming and J lost 6 bases, with 20 bases between them. Germline CDR1 and CDR2: SEHNR and FQNEAQ (reference sequence). CDR3 protein: CASSPRAPMRGEQYF. In DNA form, the CDR3 reads TGTGCCAGCAGCCCCCGGGCCCCCATGCGCGGCGAGCAGTACTTC.

This chain joins TRBV29-1 and TRBJ2-3, with 8 bases that match TRBD1. Germline V CDR1 and CDR2: SQVTM, ANQGSEA. Trimming at V came to 6 bases and at J to 2 bases, leaving 4 bases not matched to a gene. This CDR3 has 13 amino acids. CDR3 loop: CSVTGAVTDTQYF. The CDR3 nucleotides are TGCAGCGTGACAGGGGCGGTCACAGATACGCAGTATTTT.

This chain uses TRBV2 with TRBJ2-3, with TRBD2 as a possible D gene (6 bases). The germline CDR1 and CDR2 sequences are SNHLY and FYNNEI. This CDR3 is built from 11 residues. With 5 bases removed from V and 6 bases from J, the gap between germline ends came to 6 bases. The CDR3 is CASSREDTQYF. CDR3 DNA sequence: TGTGCCAGCAGTCGGGAGGATACGCAGTATTTT.

The chain carries TRBV7-2 and TRBJ1-2; 8 positions match TRBD1. This CDR3 contains 18 residues. The germline V gene has CDR1 SGHTA and CDR2 FQGNSA. Losses at the gene ends were 1 base for V and 5 bases for J; bases not matched to a gene: 15. This chain's CDR3 is CASSLELGAGGVEYGYTF. The CDR3 DNA reads as TGTGCCAGCAGCTTAGAACTCGGTGCAGGGGGCGTAGAATATGGCTACACCTTC.

The chain combines TRBV5-6 with TRBJ2-3; tentative D call: TRBD1 (6 bases). Germline values: CDR1 SGHDT, CDR2 YYEEEE. Trimming pared 1 base from V and 8 bases from J, leaving 11 bases between. This CDR3 comprises 13 residues. CDR3 DNA: TGTGCCAGCAGCTTGTTTGCAGGGGCTACGCAGTATTTT. It specifies CASSLFAGATQYF.

This chain joins TRBV27 and TRBJ1-4; D is undetermined. Germline V CDR1 and CDR2: MNHEY, SMNVEV (reference sequence). The CDR3 spans 15 residues. The germline V and J ends were trimmed by 5 bases and 5 bases, with 15 bases remaining between them. CDR3 sequence: CASSPYWSLNEKLFF. CDR3 DNA sequence: TGTGCCAGCAGTCCATACTGGTCACTAAATGAAAAACTGTTTTTT.

The gene calls are TRBV4-2 and TRBJ2-5; TRBD2 aligns across 10 bases. The CDR3 has 20 amino acids. Per the germline V gene, CDR1 is LGHNA and CDR2 is YNFKEQ. V lost 0 bases, J lost 2 bases, and 15 bases stayed unmatched. This chain's CDR3 is CASSQDRGPIQRGGQETQYF. The CDR3 DNA follows: TGTGCCAGCAGCCAAGATAGGGGCCCGATTCAGCGGGGGGGACAAGAGACCCAGTACTTC.

The genes are TRBV5-8 and TRBJ2-7; no clear D gene. Germline V gene lookup returns CDR1 SGHTS and CDR2 YDEGEE. V dropped 3 bases and J dropped 1 base, with 14 bases sitting between them. This CDR3 is 15 amino acids long. CDR3 region: CASSSPTGRSYEQYF. The CDR3 DNA reads TGTGCCAGCAGCTCGCCTACGGGCCGATCCTACGAGCAGTACTTC.

The chain links TRBV5-1 to TRBJ2-5; D remains unclear. This CDR3 has 12 amino acids. V lost 1 base and J lost 0, with 1 base in between. In germline, CDR1 is SGHRS, CDR2 YFSETQ. CDR3 DNA: TGCGCCAGCAGCTTGAACCAAGAGACCCAGTACTTC. As protein: CASSLNQETQYF.

The CDR3: CASRMAGLGNSPLHF. The CDR3 DNA reads as TGTGCCAGCAGAATGGCCGGTTTGGGAAATTCACCCCTCCACTTT. V usage is TRBV28 and J usage is TRBJ1-6; D call uncertain. Germline values: CDR1 MDHEN, CDR2 SYDVKM. The V gene lost 6 bases and the J gene lost 7 bases, with 16 bases spanning the gap. The CDR3 covers 15 residues.

This clone qualifies as medium-sized (0.01 to 0.1%). This chain joins TRBV6-5 and TRBJ2-2; TRBD1 might be the D (5 bases). In germline, CDR1 is MNHEY, CDR2 SVGAGI. The CDR3 extends over 14 amino acids. Trimming shortened V by 6 bases and J by 7 bases, and 15 bases separated the two germline ends. The CDR3 region has the DNA TGTGCCAGCAGCCAGGGAATAGGAGACGGGGAGCTGTTTTTT. It translates to CASSQGIGDGELFF.

This chain joins TRBV6-4 and TRBJ1-5; 9 nucleotides align to TRBD1. Germline values: CDR1 MRHNA, CDR2 SNTAGT. The CDR3 totals 15 residues. Losses at the gene ends were 3 bases for V and 4 bases for J; bases not matched to a gene: 4. CDR3 DNA sequence: TGTGCCAGCAGTGAGGGACAGGGATGGAATCAGCCCCAGCATTTT. It is translated as CASSEGQGWNQPQHF.

V and J are TRBV30 and TRBJ1-1, with TRBD1 matching over 8 bases. Germline V gene lookup returns CDR1 GTSNPN and CDR2 SVGIG (reference sequence). The CDR3 extends over 13 amino acids. V trimming: 4 bases; J trimming: 4 bases; junction bases outside the gene matches: 5. CDR3 sequence reads: CAWNGQGGTEAFF. The DNA for the CDR3 is TGTGCCTGGAACGGACAGGGAGGCACTGAAGCTTTCTTT.

The chain combines TRBV6-5 with TRBJ1-6; D might be TRBD1 (5 bases). Germline V gives CDR1 MNHEY, CDR2 SVGAGI. The CDR3 covers 14 residues. Trimming shortened V by 6 bases and J by 8 bases, and 14 bases separated the two germline ends. CDR3 residues: CASSLLGQDSPLHF. The DNA for the CDR3 is TGTGCCAGCAGCCTACTGGGGCAGGATTCACCCCTCCACTTT.

V gene TRBV14 combines with J gene TRBJ2-7; either TRBD1 or TRBD2 may supply D (5 bases each). The CDR3 covers 13 residues. The ends were cut back, 6 bases at V and 0 bases at J, with 9 bases in the middle. The germline V gene has CDR1 SGHDN and CDR2 FVKESK. The CDR3 DNA is TGTGCCAGCAGTTGGGGGTTCTCCTACGAGCAGTACTTC. This translates into CASSWGFSYEQYF.

The chain joins TRBV4-3 to TRBJ2-7, with a tentative D call TRBD1 (5 bases). The CDR3 length is 11 residues. Trimming left V 4 bases short and J 7 bases short, with 8 bases between. Germline CDR1 and CDR2: LGHNA and YSLEER. CDR3 amino acids: CASSLKGEQYF. For the CDR3, the DNA is TGCGCCAGCAGCCTGAAGGGGGAGCAGTACTTC.

CDR3 in amino acids: CAISDLIANEQFF. The CDR3, as DNA: TGTGCCATCAGTGACCTTATAGCGAATGAGCAGTTCTTC. The chain has TRBV10-3 and TRBJ2-1, with D perhaps TRBD2 (5 bases). The CDR3 loop spans 13 amino acids. Between the trimmed V and J ends, which lost 3 bases and 7 bases, there was a span of 10 bases. Looked up from germline, CDR1 is ENHRY and CDR2 is SYGVKD.

This chain joins TRBV6-1 and TRBJ2-7, with a possible D match to TRBD2 (6 bases). CDR1 is MNHNS and CDR2 is SASEGT in the germline V gene. V was clipped by 3 bases and J by 2 bases, with 11 bases between them. CDR3 size: 14 residues. The CDR3 reads CASSDGGTTYEQYF. The CDR3 nucleotides are TGTGCCAGCAGTGACGGAGGGACCACCTACGAGCAGTACTTC.

This chain joins TRBV6-5 and TRBJ2-7; the D gene is possibly TRBD2 (5 bases). V was clipped by 2 bases and J by 1 base, with 12 bases between them. The CDR3 length is 15 residues. CDR1 and CDR2 (germline): MNHEY, SVGAGI. CDR3 protein: CASSYPGSGSYEQYF. Here the CDR3 DNA reads TGTGCCAGCAGTTACCCGGGGTCCGGGTCCTACGAGCAGTACTTC.

This rearrangement joins TRBV4-1 to TRBJ1-2, with unresolved D. From germline, CDR1 is MGHRA and CDR2 YSYEKL. The germline V and J ends were trimmed by 4 bases and 8 bases, with 14 bases remaining between them. CDR3 length: 13 residues. The DNA of the CDR3 is TGCGCCAGCAGCCCCCTCGAATGGTCCGGCTACACCTTC. The encoded protein is CASSPLEWSGYTF.

The V and J genes are TRBV19 and TRBJ2-1, with unresolved D. Germline lookup yields CDR1 LNHDA and CDR2 SQIVND (reference sequence). This CDR3 region has 15 residues. V dropped 7 bases and J dropped 1 base, with 14 bases sitting between them. CDR3 protein: CASNRASPSYNEQFF. In nucleotides, the CDR3 is TGTGCCAGTAATCGGGCTAGTCCGTCCTACAATGAGCAGTTCTTC. The complete variable domain, with remaining parts taken from reference TRBV19 and TRBJ2-1, reads DGGITQSPKYLFRKEGQNVTLSCEQNLNHDAMYWYRQDPGQGLRLIYYSQIVNDFQKGDIAEGYSVSREKKESFPLTVTSAQKNPTAFYLCASNRASPSYNEQFFGPGTRLTVL.

The chain carries TRBV7-9 and TRBJ2-7; D could derive from TRBD1 or TRBD2 (6 bases each). The germline gives CDR1 SEHNR, CDR2 FQNEAQ (reference sequence). The CDR3 is made up of 18 amino acids. The V end was cut by 1 base, the J end by 1 base, with 20 bases between. The CDR3 spells CASSLDSGLTGASYEQYF. The CDR3 nucleotides read TGTGCCAGCAGCTTAGATTCGGGGCTAACGGGGGCTTCCTACGAGCAGTACTTC.

J is TRBJ1-5 and V is TRBV6-5, with 7 bases lining up with TRBD1. V was clipped by 5 bases and J by 7 bases; unmatched bases: 8. The germline gives CDR1 MNHEY, CDR2 SVGAGI. The CDR3 covers 14 residues. CDR3 in amino acids: CASSPTGKEQPQHF. CDR3 coding DNA: TGTGCCAGCAGTCCGACAGGGAAGGAACAGCCCCAGCATTTT.